These 3 T cell receptor beta chains came from one sample sequenced in a study of PD-1 blockade in classical Hodgkin lymphoma. The assay was immunoSEQ multiplex PCR, and TCRdb's table has in-frame clones only and misses some. This table has around 91,000 clones, about four fifths appearing once. All trial patients relapsed after autologous stem cell transplantation. The sample consisted of peripheral blood mononuclear cells (PBMCs), taken before the second cycle of nivolumab. These receptors all stem from a human donor with classical Hodgkin lymphoma.

The chain joins TRBV13 to TRBJ2-1, with 11 bases lining up with TRBD2. There are 15 residues in the CDR3. The J segment lost 4 bases and the V segment lost 2 bases, leaving 1 base of the junction unmatched. The V gene's germline CDR1 is PRHDT and CDR2 FYEKMQ (reference sequence). The CDR3 coding sequence is TGTGCCAGCAGCTTAAGACTAGCGGGGTACAATGAGCAGTTCTTC. Translation: CASSLRLAGYNEQFF.

V usage is TRBV6-1 and J usage is TRBJ2-7; D gene uncertain. The CDR3 is 12 amino acids. The V gene's germline CDR1 is MNHNS and CDR2 SASEGT. The germline V and J ends were trimmed by 0 bases and 4 bases, with 4 bases remaining between them. The DNA of the CDR3 is TGTGCCAGCAGTGAAGCCTGGTACGAGCAGTACTTC. Translating it yields CASSEAWYEQYF.

This clone came up once. The V and J genes are TRBV27 and TRBJ2-3; unclear D gene. The germline V and J ends were trimmed by 6 bases and 7 bases, with 14 bases remaining between them. The germline CDR1 and CDR2 sequences are MNHEY and SMNVEV (reference sequence). This CDR3 spans 13 amino acids. The CDR3 DNA follows: TGTGCCAGCAGCTTTGACGGTCCAAATACGCAGTATTTT. This gives the protein CASSFDGPNTQYF.